The next 30 T cell receptor beta chains were all read from a single sample in a study of blood T cell repertoires in COVID-19. The repertoire was sequenced with immunoSEQ multiplex PCR; TCRdb's copy has only in-frame clones and lacks some. The profile shows under 200,000 clones, approximately 88% of them singletons. Sequenced sample: peripheral blood. Every receptor here comes from a young man with active or convalescent COVID-19.

This chain joins TRBV21-1 and TRBJ2-5; TRBD2, the table's D call, lacks a check against the DNA. TRBV21-1 is reported as a pseudogene. The CDR3 consists of 15 residues. This CDR3 reads CAEGGLARFQETQYF. CDR3 DNA: TGTGCCGAAGGGGGACTAGCGCGTTTCCAAGAGACCCAGTACTTC.

The chain recombines TRBV7-3 with TRBJ2-7, with D possibly matching TRBD2 (6 bases). The CDR3 sequence is 14 residues long. The germline CDR1 and CDR2 sequences are SGHTA and FQGTGA. Trimming cost V 9 bases and J 3 bases, with 18 bases left between them. The CDR3 coding sequence is TGTGCCAGTGTAGGACTCCGGGAGATCTACGAGCAGTACTTC. Amino acid sequence: CASVGLREIYEQYF.

This sequence joins TRBV27 and TRBJ1-5, with 8 bases aligning to TRBD1. CDR3 length: 16 amino acids. V was clipped by 0 bases and J by 6 bases; unmatched bases: 7. CDR1 MNHEY and CDR2 SMNVEV come from the germline V gene (reference sequence). CDR3 in amino acids: CASSLSLAGGRQPQHF. DNA of the CDR3: TGTGCCAGCAGTTTATCCCTGGCAGGGGGCCGTCAGCCCCAGCATTTT.

This chain connects TRBV19 to TRBJ2-1; possible D gene TRBD1, 6 bases. The CDR3 is made up of 15 amino acids. Germline V gene sequence: CDR1 LNHDA, CDR2 SQIVND (reference sequence). The V and J ends lost 5 bases and 6 bases respectively, with 17 bases between them. CDR3 protein: CASSSSDSASNEQFF. CDR3 nucleotides: TGTGCCAGTAGTTCCTCGGACAGCGCCTCCAATGAGCAGTTCTTC. Full variable domain (missing parts from reference TRBV19 and TRBJ2-1): DGGITQSPKYLFRKEGQNVTLSCEQNLNHDAMYWYRQDPGQGLRLIYYSQIVNDFQKGDIAEGYSVSREKKESFPLTVTSAQKNPTAFYLCASSSSDSASNEQFFGPGTRLTVL.

The chain carries TRBV4-3 and TRBJ2-7; tentative D call: TRBD1 (5 bases). CDR3 length: 15 residues. V shed 3 bases and J shed 2 bases, with 14 bases lying between them. From germline, CDR1 is LGHNA and CDR2 YSLEER. CDR3 coding DNA: TGCGCCAGCAGCCAGGAAAATAGGGGCCCCTACGAGCAGTACTTC. Translation gives CASSQENRGPYEQYF.

The rearrangement uses TRBV7-8 and TRBJ2-1; 10 bases are shared with TRBD1. The CDR3 contains 16 residues. Per germline, CDR1 SGHVS and CDR2 FQNEAQ. The J segment lost 5 bases and the V segment lost 5 bases, leaving 9 bases of the junction unmatched. The chain's CDR3 is CASSAVDRGLDNEQFF. For the CDR3, the DNA is TGTGCCAGCAGCGCAGTCGACAGGGGGCTTGACAATGAGCAGTTCTTC. The whole variable domain, filled in from reference TRBV7-8 and TRBJ2-1, reads GAGVSQSPRYKVAKRGQDVALRCDPISGHVSLFWYQQALGQGPEFLTYFQNEAQLDKSGLPSDRFFAERPEGSVSTLKIQRTQQEDSAVYLCASSAVDRGLDNEQFFGPGTRLTVL.

CDR3 sequence (DNA): TGTGCAAGTCGCCGCGCCTTGGCAGGGAGCAATCAGCCCCAGCATTTT. It encodes CASRRALAGSNQPQHF. The chain recombines TRBV12-2 with TRBJ1-5; TRBD1, the table's D call, lacks a check against the DNA. TRBV12-2 is recorded as a pseudogene. The CDR3 has 16 residues.

For the CDR3, the DNA is TGCGCCAGCAGCCAAGAGAGGGACTTCATGCGCTCGGAGACCCAGTACTTC. Residues: CASSQERDFMRSETQYF. This chain connects TRBV4-1 to TRBJ2-5; weak D call: TRBD2 (6 bases). Between the trimmed V and J ends, which lost 0 bases and 5 bases, there was a span of 19 bases. The germline CDR1 and CDR2 sequences are MGHRA and YSYEKL. This CDR3 spans 17 amino acids.

The chain carries TRBV28 and TRBJ2-7, with a possible D match to TRBD1 (6 bases). This CDR3 is built from 14 residues. The V end was cut by 4 bases, the J end by 5 bases, with 15 bases between. Germline loops: CDR1 MDHEN, CDR2 SYDVKM. CDR3 region: CASSSTDRFHEQYF. CDR3 bases: TGTGCCAGCAGTTCTACCGACAGGTTCCACGAGCAGTACTTC.

This sequence joins TRBV27 and TRBJ2-7; TRBD1 agrees at 10 bases. V lost 6 bases to trimming and J lost 4 bases; unmatched junction nucleotides: 6. Germline V gene data show CDR1 as MNHEY and CDR2 as SMNVEV (reference sequence). This CDR3 is 14 amino acids long. CDR3 protein: CASRPGQGLYEQYF. In DNA, the CDR3 is TGTGCCAGCAGACCGGGACAGGGGCTTTACGAGCAGTACTTC.

This chain uses TRBV6-2 or TRBV6-3 with TRBJ1-1; 7 nucleotides match TRBD1. The germline CDR1 and CDR2 sequences are MNHEY and SVGEGT. The V gene end was trimmed by 7 bases and the J gene end by 1 base; junction bases not matched to a gene: 12. This CDR3 region has 16 residues. This CDR3 reads CASTPAGGRWNTEAFF. CDR3 DNA sequence: TGTGCCAGCACCCCAGCAGGGGGGCGGTGGAACACTGAAGCTTTCTTT.

The rearrangement uses TRBV6-2 or TRBV6-3 and TRBJ1-1; 7 bases map to TRBD1. This CDR3 contains 15 residues. Trimming at V came to 5 bases and at J to 5 bases, leaving 11 bases not matched to a gene. Germline V gene data show CDR1 as MNHEY and CDR2 as SVGEGT. CDR3 DNA sequence: TGTGCCAGCAGTACTCAAACAGGGGTTGGGACTGAAGCTTTCTTT. Its protein is CASSTQTGVGTEAFF.

This sequence joins TRBV7-2 and TRBJ1-2; D may be TRBD1 (6 bases). The germline V and J ends were trimmed by 1 base and 8 bases, with 11 bases remaining between them. The germline CDR1 and CDR2 sequences are SGHTA and FQGNSA. The CDR3 spans 13 residues. The CDR3 coding sequence is TGTGCCAGCAGCTTAGAGGGGGTACGGGGCTACACCTTC. Its translation: CASSLEGVRGYTF.

This chain connects TRBV19 to TRBJ2-5, with 16 bases fitting TRBD2. V lost 1 base, J lost 2 bases, and 4 bases stayed unmatched. Germline V gene data show CDR1 as LNHDA and CDR2 as SQIVND (reference sequence). The CDR3 sequence is 18 residues long. The CDR3 nucleotides are TGTGCCAGTAGTATAGGTGGGACTAGCGGGGGGGCTCAAGAGACCCAGTACTTC. It specifies CASSIGGTSGGAQETQYF.

The chain joins TRBV28 to TRBJ2-1; D is perhaps TRBD2 (7 bases). The germline V gene encodes CDR1 MDHEN and CDR2 SYDVKM. This CDR3 is 15 amino acids long. The germline V and J ends were trimmed by 10 bases and 0 bases, with 16 bases remaining between them. The CDR3: CATRGATGSYNEQFF. The DNA of the CDR3 is TGTGCCACCCGGGGGGCGACGGGCTCCTACAATGAGCAGTTCTTC.

The chain uses TRBV7-6 and TRBJ2-3, with 7 bases fitting TRBD1. V dropped 5 bases and J dropped 0; count of bases not matched to a gene: 8. The germline V gene has CDR1 SGHVS and CDR2 FNYEAQ. This CDR3 is built from 16 residues. CDR3 loop: CASSPIGTESTDTQYF. The CDR3 bases are TGTGCCAGCAGCCCGATCGGGACAGAGAGCACAGATACGCAGTATTTT.

The chain is built from TRBV7-2 and TRBJ2-7, with D possibly TRBD2 on 6 matching bases. Germline assignment: CDR1 SGHTA and CDR2 FQGNSA. The CDR3 contains 16 residues. The ends were cut back, 1 base at V and 0 bases at J, with 13 bases in the middle. As DNA, the CDR3 is TGTGCCAGCAGCTTAGGGGCCGGACTACCCTCCTACGAGCAGTACTTC. Its protein product is CASSLGAGLPSYEQYF.

The chain uses TRBV6-6 and TRBJ2-2; 9 bases match TRBD1. Trimming took 5 bases from V and 6 from J; bases not matched to a gene: 7. The CDR3 loop spans 15 amino acids. Germline V gives CDR1 MNHNY, CDR2 SVGAGI (reference sequence). DNA for the CDR3: TGTGCCAGCAGTCGGAGACAGGGGGGAGCCGGGGAGCTGTTTTTT. Translating gives CASSRRQGGAGELFF.

The chain joins TRBV19 to TRBJ1-5; 8 nucleotides line up with TRBD1. Germline assignment: CDR1 LNHDA and CDR2 SQIVND (reference sequence). V was clipped by 5 bases and J by 1 base; unmatched bases: 7. The CDR3 runs 16 residues. The CDR3 coding sequence is TGTGCCAGTAGTCCGACTAACAGGGGGAGCAATCAGCCCCAGCATTTT. Amino acids: CASSPTNRGSNQPQHF.

In DNA form, the CDR3 reads TGTGCCAGCAGCTTAGTGGGGAGGAAACCTAACTATGGCTACACCTTC. Residues: CASSLVGRKPNYGYTF. The chain joins TRBV13 to TRBJ1-2; D is uncertain. This CDR3 spans 16 amino acids. V lost 1 base and J lost 0, with 12 bases in between. Germline V gene lookup returns CDR1 PRHDT and CDR2 FYEKMQ (reference sequence). The full variable domain, in which reference TRBV13 and TRBJ1-2 provide the parts outside the CDR3, is AAGVIQSPRHLIKEKRETATLKCYPIPRHDTVYWYQQGPGQDPQFLISFYEKMQSDKGSIPDRFSAQQFSDYHSELNMSSLELGDSALYFCASSLVGRKPNYGYTFGSGTRLTVV.

The rearrangement joins TRBV7-6 to TRBJ2-5, with D perhaps matching TRBD2 (6 bases). This CDR3 comprises 15 residues. With 8 bases removed from V and 4 bases from J, the gap between germline ends came to 20 bases. The germline V gene has CDR1 SGHVS and CDR2 FNYEAQ. DNA of the CDR3: TGTGCCAGCGCAGATCAGGGCCTAGCGATAGAGACCCAGTACTTC. Residues: CASADQGLAIETQYF.

The chain is built from TRBV28 and TRBJ1-3; D is possibly TRBD1 (5 bases). V gave up 4 bases and J gave up 1 base, with 11 bases separating them. Per germline, CDR1 MDHEN and CDR2 SYDVKM. The CDR3 loop spans 15 amino acids. In nucleotides, the CDR3 is TGTGCCAGCAGTTCGCCGAAGGGGTCTGGAAACACCATATATTTT. Protein sequence: CASSSPKGSGNTIYF.

V gene TRBV19 combines with J gene TRBJ2-7; D remains ambiguous. The V and J ends lost 3 bases and 0 bases respectively, with 12 bases between them. The CDR3 loop spans 15 amino acids. Germline V gene lookup returns CDR1 LNHDA and CDR2 SQIVND (reference sequence). The CDR3 DNA reads as TGTGCCAGTAGTATGTACGCATGGAGCTCCTACGAGCAGTACTTC. This codes for CASSMYAWSSYEQYF.

This sequence joins TRBV5-1 and TRBJ2-7; D unresolved. Germline CDR1 SGHRS, CDR2 YFSETQ. Trimming pared 2 bases from V and 5 bases from J, leaving 11 bases between. The length of the CDR3 is 13 residues. CDR3 nucleotides: TGCGCCAGCAGCTTTAGCCGTTTCGACGAGCAGTACTTC. This translates into CASSFSRFDEQYF.

The rearrangement uses TRBV11-2 and TRBJ2-7; 9 bases agree with TRBD1. CDR3 length equals 12 residues. V shed 5 bases, J shed 10 bases, and the junction held 6 bases outside the gene matches. From germline, CDR1 is SGHAT and CDR2 FQNNGV. As DNA, the CDR3 is TGTGCCAGCAGCCCCGGGACAGGGTACCAGTACTTC. Residues: CASSPGTGYQYF. Based on the CDR3 plus reference TRBV11-2 and TRBJ2-7, the full variable domain is EAGVAQSPRYKIIEKRQSVAFWCNPISGHATLYWYQQILGQGPKLLIQFQNNGVVDDSQLPKDRFSAERLKGVDSTLKIQPAKLEDSAVYLCASSPGTGYQYFGPGTRLTVT.

The chain uses TRBV2 and TRBJ2-5; TRBD1 agrees at 7 bases. With 8 bases clipped from V and 5 bases from J, the junction kept 14 bases outside the gene matches. Germline V CDR1 and CDR2: SNHLY, FYNNEI. The CDR3 is made up of 15 amino acids. The CDR3 loop is CASAGPGHRGETQYF. The CDR3 DNA is TGTGCCAGCGCCGGGCCAGGACACAGGGGTGAGACCCAGTACTTC.

This clone was seen at least ten times. V is TRBV10-3 and J is TRBJ2-1; TRBD2 aligns across 8 bases. This CDR3 is 14 amino acids long. J was trimmed by 8 bases and V by 8 bases; bases with no gene match: 11. CDR1 is ENHRY, CDR2 SYGVKD, per germline. CDR3 region: CAIFGGRTSDEQFF. The CDR3 DNA is TGTGCCATCTTCGGCGGGAGGACTTCGGATGAGCAGTTCTTC.

This clone was detected once. The rearrangement uses TRBV5-4 and TRBJ2-2, with a weak D call TRBD2 (6 bases). V lost 4 bases, J lost 0 bases, and 13 bases lay in between. Germline CDR1 is SGHNT and CDR2 is YYREEE (reference sequence). This CDR3 has 16 amino acids. CDR3 sequence: CASSDRLAPNTGELFF. The CDR3 DNA is TGTGCCAGCAGCGACCGTCTAGCGCCGAACACCGGGGAGCTGTTTTTT. Filled out from reference TRBV5-4 and TRBJ2-2, the complete variable domain reads ETGVTQSPTHLIKTRGQQVTLRCSSQSGHNTVSWYQQALGQGPQFIFQYYREEENGRGNFPPRFSGLQFPNYSSELNVNALELDDSALYLCASSDRLAPNTGELFFGEGSRLTVL.

The V call is TRBV25-1, the J call TRBJ1-5, with 8 nucleotides matching TRBD1. The germline CDR1 and CDR2 sequences are MGHDK and SYGVNS. Trimming took 2 bases from V and 5 from J; bases not matched to a gene: 5. The CDR3 runs to 15 residues. CDR3 DNA: TGTGCCAGCAGTGAAGGGCAGGGGGCTTATCAGCCCCAGCATTTT. Amino acid sequence: CASSEGQGAYQPQHF.

V gene TRBV5-4 combines with J gene TRBJ2-1; 13 nucleotides line up with TRBD2. Per germline, CDR1 SGHNT and CDR2 YYREEE (reference sequence). The CDR3 runs to 18 residues. With 3 bases clipped from V and 0 bases from J, the junction kept 6 bases outside the gene matches. This chain's CDR3 is CASSSGTSGAVSYNEQFF. Written as DNA, the CDR3 is TGTGCCAGCAGCTCGGGGACTAGCGGGGCCGTCTCCTACAATGAGCAGTTCTTC.